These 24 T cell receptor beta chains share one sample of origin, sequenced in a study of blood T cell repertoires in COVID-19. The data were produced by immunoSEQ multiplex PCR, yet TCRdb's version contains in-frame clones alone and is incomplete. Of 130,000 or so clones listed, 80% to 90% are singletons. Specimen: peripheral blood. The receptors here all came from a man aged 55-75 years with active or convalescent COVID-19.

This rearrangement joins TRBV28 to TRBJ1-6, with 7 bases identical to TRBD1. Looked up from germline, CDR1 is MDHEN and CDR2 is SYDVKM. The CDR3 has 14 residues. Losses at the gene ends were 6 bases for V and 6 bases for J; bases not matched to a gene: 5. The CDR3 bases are TGTGCCAGCAGCCCCAGGGGGAGTAATTCACCCCTCCACTTT. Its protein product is CASSPRGSNSPLHF.

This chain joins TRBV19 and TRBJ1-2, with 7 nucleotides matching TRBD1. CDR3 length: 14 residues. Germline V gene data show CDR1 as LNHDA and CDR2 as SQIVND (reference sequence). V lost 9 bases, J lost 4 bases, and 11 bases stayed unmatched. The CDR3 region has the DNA TGTGCCAGCTCACGACCACAGGGGTCCTATGGCTACACCTTC. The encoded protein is CASSRPQGSYGYTF.

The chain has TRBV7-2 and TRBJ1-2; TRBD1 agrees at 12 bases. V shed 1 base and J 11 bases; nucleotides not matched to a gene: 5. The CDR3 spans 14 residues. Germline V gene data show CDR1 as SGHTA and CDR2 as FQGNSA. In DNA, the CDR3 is TGTGCCAGCAGCTTAGTTGGGACAGGGGGCGGTTACACCTTC. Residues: CASSLVGTGGGYTF.

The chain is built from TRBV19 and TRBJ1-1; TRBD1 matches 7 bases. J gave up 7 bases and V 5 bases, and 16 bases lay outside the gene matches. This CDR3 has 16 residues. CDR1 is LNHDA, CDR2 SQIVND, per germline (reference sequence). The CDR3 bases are TGTGCCAGTAGTCCAGGGGGGTCTTCCGGGGGAAATGAAGCTTTCTTT. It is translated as CASSPGGSSGGNEAFF.

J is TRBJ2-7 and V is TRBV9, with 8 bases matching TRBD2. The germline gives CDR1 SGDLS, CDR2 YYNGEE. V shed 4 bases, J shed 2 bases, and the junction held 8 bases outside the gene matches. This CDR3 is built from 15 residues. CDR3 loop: CASSQASGSAYEQYF. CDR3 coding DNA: TGTGCCAGCAGCCAGGCCAGCGGGAGCGCCTACGAGCAGTACTTC.

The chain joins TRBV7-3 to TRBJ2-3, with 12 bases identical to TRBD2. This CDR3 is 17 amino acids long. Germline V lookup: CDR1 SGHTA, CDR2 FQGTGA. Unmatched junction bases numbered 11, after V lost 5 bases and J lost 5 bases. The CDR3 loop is CASSGSSGRAIGDTQYF. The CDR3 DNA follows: TGTGCCAGCAGCGGATCTAGCGGGAGGGCCATTGGAGATACGCAGTATTTT.

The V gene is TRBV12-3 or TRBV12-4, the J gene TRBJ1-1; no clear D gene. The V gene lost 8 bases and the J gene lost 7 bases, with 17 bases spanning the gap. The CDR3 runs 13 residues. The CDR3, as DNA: TGTGCCAGCCGCGTTAGTAGGGCGGGTGAAGCTTTCTTT. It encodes CASRVSRAGEAFF.

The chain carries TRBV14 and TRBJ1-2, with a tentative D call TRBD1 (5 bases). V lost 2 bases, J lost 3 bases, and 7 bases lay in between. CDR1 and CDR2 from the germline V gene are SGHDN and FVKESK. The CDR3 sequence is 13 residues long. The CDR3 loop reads CASSQQGYYGYTF. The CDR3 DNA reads TGTGCCAGCAGCCAACAGGGATACTATGGCTACACCTTC.

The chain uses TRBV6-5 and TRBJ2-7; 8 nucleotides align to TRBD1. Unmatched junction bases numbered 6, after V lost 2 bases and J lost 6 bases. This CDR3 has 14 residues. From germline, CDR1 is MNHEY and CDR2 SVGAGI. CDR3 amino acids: CASSYTGQGSEQYF. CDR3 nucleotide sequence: TGTGCCAGCAGTTACACTGGACAGGGCTCCGAGCAGTACTTC.

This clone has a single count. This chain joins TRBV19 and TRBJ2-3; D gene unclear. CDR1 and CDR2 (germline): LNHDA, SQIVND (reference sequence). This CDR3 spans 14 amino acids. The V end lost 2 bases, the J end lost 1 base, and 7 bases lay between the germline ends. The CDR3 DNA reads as TGTGCCAGTAGTATAAGAAGCGGCACAGATACGCAGTATTTT. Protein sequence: CASSIRSGTDTQYF. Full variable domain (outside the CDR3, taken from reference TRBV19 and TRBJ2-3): DGGITQSPKYLFRKEGQNVTLSCEQNLNHDAMYWYRQDPGQGLRLIYYSQIVNDFQKGDIAEGYSVSREKKESFPLTVTSAQKNPTAFYLCASSIRSGTDTQYFGPGTRLTVL.

CDR3 nucleotides: TGTGCCAGCAGCCCGGCGGGCAGTTTTAACTATGGCTACACCTTC. Translating gives CASSPAGSFNYGYTF. V usage is TRBV3-1 (or the pseudogene TRBV3-2) and J usage is TRBJ1-2; no clear D gene. V gave up 4 bases and J gave up 1 base, with 13 bases separating them. The CDR3 has 15 amino acids. Germline V lookup: CDR1 LGHDT, CDR2 YNNKEL (reference sequence).

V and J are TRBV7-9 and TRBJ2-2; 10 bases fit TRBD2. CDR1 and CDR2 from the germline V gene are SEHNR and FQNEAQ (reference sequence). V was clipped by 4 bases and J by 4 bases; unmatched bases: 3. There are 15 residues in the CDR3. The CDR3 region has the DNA TGTGCCAGCAGCTACCTAGCGGGAGCCACCGGGGAGCTGTTTTTT. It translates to CASSYLAGATGELFF. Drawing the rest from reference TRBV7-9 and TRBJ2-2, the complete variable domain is DTGVSQNPRHKITKRGQNVTFRCDPISEHNRLYWYRQTLGQGPEFLTYFQNEAQLEKSRLLSDRFSAERPKGSFSTLEIQRTEQGDSAMYLCASSYLAGATGELFFGEGSRLTVL.

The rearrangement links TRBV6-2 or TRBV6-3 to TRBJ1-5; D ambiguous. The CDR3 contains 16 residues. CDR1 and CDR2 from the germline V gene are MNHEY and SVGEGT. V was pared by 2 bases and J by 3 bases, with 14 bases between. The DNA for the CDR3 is TGTGCCAGCAGTTACGGTCCCCGCCGGTACAATCAGCCCCAGCATTTT. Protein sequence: CASSYGPRRYNQPQHF.

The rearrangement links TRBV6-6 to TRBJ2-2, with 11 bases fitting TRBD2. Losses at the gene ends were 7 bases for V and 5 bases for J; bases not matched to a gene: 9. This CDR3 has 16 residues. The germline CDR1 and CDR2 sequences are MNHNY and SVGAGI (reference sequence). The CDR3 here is CASTEALAGGTGELFF. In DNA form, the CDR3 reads TGTGCCAGCACCGAAGCGCTAGCGGGAGGAACCGGGGAGCTGTTTTTT.

CDR3 in amino acids: CASSPPTIAKNIQYF. The CDR3 nucleotides are TGTGCCAGCTCACCACCGACAATAGCCAAAAACATTCAGTACTTC. J is TRBJ2-4 and V is TRBV18; D is ambiguous. CDR1 and CDR2 (germline): KGHSH, LQKENI. The germline V and J ends were trimmed by 0 bases and 0 bases, with 6 bases remaining between them. The CDR3 covers 15 residues.

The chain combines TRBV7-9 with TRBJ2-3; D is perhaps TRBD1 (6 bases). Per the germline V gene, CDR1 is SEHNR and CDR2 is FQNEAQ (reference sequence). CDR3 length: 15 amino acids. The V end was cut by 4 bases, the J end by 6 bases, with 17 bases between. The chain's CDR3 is CASSYPTGQGDTQYF. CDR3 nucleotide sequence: TGTGCCAGCAGCTACCCTACGGGACAAGGCGATACGCAGTATTTT. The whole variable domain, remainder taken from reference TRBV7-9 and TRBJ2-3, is DTGVSQNPRHKITKRGQNVTFRCDPISEHNRLYWYRQTLGQGPEFLTYFQNEAQLEKSRLLSDRFSAERPKGSFSTLEIQRTEQGDSAMYLCASSYPTGQGDTQYFGPGTRLTVL.

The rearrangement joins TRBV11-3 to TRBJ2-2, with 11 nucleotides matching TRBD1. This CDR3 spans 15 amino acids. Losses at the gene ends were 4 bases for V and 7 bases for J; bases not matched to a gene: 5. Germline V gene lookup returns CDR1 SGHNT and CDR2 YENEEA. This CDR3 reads CASSSGQGANGELFF. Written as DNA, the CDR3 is TGTGCCAGCAGCTCAGGACAGGGGGCTAACGGGGAGCTGTTTTTT. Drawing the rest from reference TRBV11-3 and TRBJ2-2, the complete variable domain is EAGVVQSPRYKIIEKKQPVAFWCNPISGHNTLYWYLQNLGQGPELLIRYENEEAVDDSQLPKDRFSAERLKGVDSTLKIQPAELGDSAVYLCASSSGQGANGELFFGEGSRLTVL.

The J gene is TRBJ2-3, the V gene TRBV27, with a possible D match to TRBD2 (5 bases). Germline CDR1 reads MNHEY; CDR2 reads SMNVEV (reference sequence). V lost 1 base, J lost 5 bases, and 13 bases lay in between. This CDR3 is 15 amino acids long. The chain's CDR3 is CASSLYERHGDTQYF. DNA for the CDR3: TGTGCCAGCAGTTTATACGAGCGGCATGGAGATACGCAGTATTTT.

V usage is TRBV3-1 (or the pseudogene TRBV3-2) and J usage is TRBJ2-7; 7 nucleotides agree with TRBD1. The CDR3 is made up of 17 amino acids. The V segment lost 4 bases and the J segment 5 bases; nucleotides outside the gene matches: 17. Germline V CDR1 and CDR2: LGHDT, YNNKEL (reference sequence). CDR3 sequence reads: CASSLLMGQHKVHEQYF. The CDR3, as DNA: TGTGCCAGCAGCCTTCTAATGGGACAGCACAAGGTGCACGAGCAGTACTTC.

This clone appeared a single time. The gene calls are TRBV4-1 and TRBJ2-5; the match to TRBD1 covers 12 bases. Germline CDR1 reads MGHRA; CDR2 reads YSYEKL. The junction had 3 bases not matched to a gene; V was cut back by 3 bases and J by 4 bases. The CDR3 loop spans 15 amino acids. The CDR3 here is CASSQGQGAGETQYF. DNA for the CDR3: TGCGCCAGCAGCCAGGGACAGGGGGCCGGAGAGACCCAGTACTTC.

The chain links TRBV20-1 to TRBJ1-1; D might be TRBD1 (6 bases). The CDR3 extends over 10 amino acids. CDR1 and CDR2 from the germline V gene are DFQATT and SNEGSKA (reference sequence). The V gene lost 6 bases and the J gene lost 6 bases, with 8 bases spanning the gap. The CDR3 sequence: CSAWTAEAFF. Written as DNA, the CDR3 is TGCAGTGCCTGGACAGCTGAAGCTTTCTTT.

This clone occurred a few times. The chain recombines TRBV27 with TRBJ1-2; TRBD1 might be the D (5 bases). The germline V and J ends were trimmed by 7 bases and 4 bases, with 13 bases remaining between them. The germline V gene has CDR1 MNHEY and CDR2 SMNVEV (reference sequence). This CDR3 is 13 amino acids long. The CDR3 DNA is TGTGCCAGCACCGGGCAGGGAAGCTATGGCTACACCTTC. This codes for CASTGQGSYGYTF.

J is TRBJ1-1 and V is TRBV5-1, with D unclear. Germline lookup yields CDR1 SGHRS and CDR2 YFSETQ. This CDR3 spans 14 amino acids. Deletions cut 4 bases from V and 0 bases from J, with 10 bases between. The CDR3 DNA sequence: TGCGCCAGCAGCCCATTAGCAATGAACACTGAAGCTTTCTTT. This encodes CASSPLAMNTEAFF.

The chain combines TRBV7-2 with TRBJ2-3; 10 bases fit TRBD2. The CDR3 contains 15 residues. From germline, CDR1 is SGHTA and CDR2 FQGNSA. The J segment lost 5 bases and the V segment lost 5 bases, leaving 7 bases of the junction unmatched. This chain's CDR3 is CASSPLAGVEDTQYF. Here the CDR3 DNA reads TGTGCCAGCAGCCCGCTAGCGGGAGTGGAAGATACGCAGTATTTT.